This T cell receptor beta chain stems from a study of early T cells in non-severe SARS-CoV-2 infection. One entry per CDR3 protein results from TCRdb running MiXCR on the 5' RACE reads. The sample yields roughly 45,000 distinct CDR3 sequences, about 11% seen once. This clonotype was counted at least ten times. There are 13 residues in the CDR3. The V segment lost 6 bases and the J segment 3 bases; nucleotides outside the gene matches: 5. Germline assignment: CDR1 SGHTA and CDR2 FQGNSA. The sequenced sample consisted of whole blood. The chain combines TRBV7-2 with TRBJ2-7, with 7 bases that match TRBD1. This sequence was found in an adult who was a healthcare worker with PCR-confirmed SARS-CoV-2 infection or an uninfected control (not recorded which). The DNA of the CDR3 is TGTGCCAGCAGGTACAGGGGAAACTACGAGCAGTACTTC. Its translation is CASRYRGNYEQYF.